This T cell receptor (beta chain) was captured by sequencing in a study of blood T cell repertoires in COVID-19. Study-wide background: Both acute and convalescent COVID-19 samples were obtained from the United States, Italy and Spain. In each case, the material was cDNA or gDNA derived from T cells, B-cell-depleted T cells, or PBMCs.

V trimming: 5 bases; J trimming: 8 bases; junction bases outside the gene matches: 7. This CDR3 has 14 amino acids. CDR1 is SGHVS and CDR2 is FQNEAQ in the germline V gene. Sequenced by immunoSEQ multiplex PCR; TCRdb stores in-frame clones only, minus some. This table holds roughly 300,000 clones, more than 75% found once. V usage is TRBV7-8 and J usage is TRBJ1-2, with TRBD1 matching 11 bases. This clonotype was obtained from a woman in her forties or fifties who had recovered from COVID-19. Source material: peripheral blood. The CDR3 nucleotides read TGTGCCAGCAGCCCGGACAGGGGGCCGGGAGGCTACACCTTC. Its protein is CASSPDRGPGGYTF.